Listed here are 27 T cell receptor beta chains from one sample, sequenced in a study of cytomegalovirus exposure and HLA in healthy donors. Amplification used 60 Vbeta primers and 13 Jbeta primers. The method was immunoSEQ multiplex PCR; TCRdb's version includes in-frame clones alone and lacks a portion of them. The sample consists of 150,000 to 200,000 clones, roughly 70% of them appearing once. Sequenced input: PBMCs. All receptors come from a male donor in good health and CMV-seronegative.

The rearrangement links TRBV7-8 to TRBJ2-5; possible D gene TRBD1, 7 bases. The germline gives CDR1 SGHVS, CDR2 FQNEAQ. The CDR3 consists of 15 residues. V was trimmed by 5 bases and J by 4 bases, leaving 17 bases between them. DNA for the CDR3: TGTGCCAGCAGCCCCCGGATTCAGGGGGGAGAGACCCAGTACTTC. It specifies CASSPRIQGGETQYF.

The chain is built from TRBV28 and TRBJ2-1; TRBD1 is a possible D gene (5 bases). CDR1 MDHEN and CDR2 SYDVKM come from the germline V gene. The CDR3 extends over 13 amino acids. V lost 7 bases, J lost 5 bases, and 12 bases lay in between. CDR3 in DNA: TGTGCCAGCACCGGCCCCAGGGACAATGAGCAGTTCTTC. Protein product: CASTGPRDNEQFF.

This chain uses TRBV18 with TRBJ1-5; no reliable D call. Germline V gene data show CDR1 as KGHSH and CDR2 as LQKENI. The CDR3 loop spans 15 amino acids. Trimming took off 4 bases at V and 8 bases at J, with 18 bases between the two ends. CDR3 protein: CASSLQEGKWEPQHF. CDR3 in DNA: TGTGCCAGCTCACTCCAAGAGGGTAAATGGGAGCCCCAGCATTTT.

This chain links TRBV5-1 with TRBJ2-5, with TRBD2 as a possible D gene (6 bases). V dropped 0 bases and J dropped 4 bases, with 16 bases sitting between them. The germline V gene has CDR1 SGHRS and CDR2 YFSETQ. The CDR3 runs 16 residues. CDR3 sequence: CASSLEGQGSGETQYF. For the CDR3, the DNA is TGCGCCAGCAGCTTGGAAGGTCAGGGTAGCGGAGAGACCCAGTACTTC.

Worth noting for this clone: A read error may produce the germline difference seen at one junction end. This sequence joins TRBV7-7 and TRBJ2-1; 11 bases line up with TRBD2. The CDR3 is 16 residues long. CDR1 SSHAT and CDR2 FNYEAQ come from the germline V gene (reference sequence). The CDR3 spells CASSSDGASGGSEQFF. CDR3 DNA sequence: TGTGCTAGCAGCTCCGACGGGGCTAGCGGGGGGTCTGAGCAGTTCTTC.

The chain combines TRBV5-5 with TRBJ1-5; 10 nucleotides align to TRBD1. The CDR3 contains 15 residues. CDR1 is SGHKS, CDR2 YYEKEE, per germline (reference sequence). The ends lost 4 bases at V and 2 bases at J; junction bases unmatched: 3. Here the CDR3 reads CASSGQGVGNQPQHF. CDR3 DNA: TGTGCCAGCAGCGGACAGGGGGTCGGCAATCAGCCCCAGCATTTT.

The genes are TRBV5-1 and TRBJ2-7, with 8 bases matching TRBD1. This CDR3 contains 15 residues. Germline lookup yields CDR1 SGHRS and CDR2 YFSETQ. V lost 3 bases and J lost 4; bases outside the gene matches: 9. The CDR3 bases are TGCGCCAGCAGCTACTCTCGGACAGGGCTTTACGAGCAGTACTTC. Its protein is CASSYSRTGLYEQYF.

V and J are TRBV5-5 and TRBJ2-6; 10 bases map to TRBD2. With 2 bases clipped from V and 4 bases from J, the junction kept 12 bases outside the gene matches. CDR3 length: 19 residues. CDR1 SGHKS and CDR2 YYEKEE come from the germline V gene (reference sequence). CDR3 sequence (DNA): TGTGCCAGCAGCTTTTGGGCTAGCGGGAGACCGACCGGGGCCAACGTCCTGACTTTC. It codes for CASSFWASGRPTGANVLTF.

The gene calls are TRBV30 and TRBJ1-2; D gene uncertain. V lost 0 bases and J 0 bases, leaving 2 bases between the germline ends. The germline V gene has CDR1 GTSNPN and CDR2 SVGIG (reference sequence). The CDR3 sequence is 12 residues long. CDR3 loop: CAWSVTNYGYTF. CDR3 in DNA: TGTGCCTGGAGTGTCACTAACTATGGCTACACCTTC.

As for this clone: A read error may produce the germline difference seen at one junction end. The V gene is TRBV7-8, the J gene TRBJ2-3; maybe TRBD2 (5 bases). The CDR3 has 14 residues. Germline V lookup: CDR1 SGHVS, CDR2 FQNEAQ. The CDR3 DNA reads TGTGCCAGCAGCTTGAGAGGGAGCAAAGATACGCAGTATTTT. Translating gives CASSLRGSKDTQYF.

The rearrangement links TRBV18 to TRBJ1-4; TRBD1 agrees at 7 bases. V dropped 1 base and J dropped 3; count of bases not matched to a gene: 14. CDR1 and CDR2 from the germline V gene are KGHSH and LQKENI. This CDR3 is built from 19 residues. CDR3 in amino acids: CASSPLLRGTAQSNEKLFF. The CDR3 coding sequence is TGTGCCAGCTCACCACTGCTCCGAGGGACAGCACAATCTAATGAAAAACTGTTTTTT.

The CDR3 spells CASRYIGVTTEAFF. CDR3 DNA sequence: TGTGCCAGCAGGTATATAGGGGTGACGACTGAAGCTTTCTTT. The chain joins TRBV28 to TRBJ1-1; D possibly corresponds to TRBD1 (5 bases). Germline lookup yields CDR1 MDHEN and CDR2 SYDVKM. The CDR3 length is 14 residues. Between the trimmed V and J ends, which lost 6 bases and 5 bases, there was a span of 16 bases.

The J gene is TRBJ2-7, the V gene TRBV6-6; the D is unclear. The ends were cut back, 2 bases at V and 6 bases at J, with 14 bases in the middle. The CDR3 spans 14 residues. In germline, CDR1 is MNHNY, CDR2 SVGAGI (reference sequence). As DNA, the CDR3 is TGTGCCAGCAGTTACACCTCCCCCAGTGTCGAGCAGTACTTC. It is translated as CASSYTSPSVEQYF.

The gene calls are TRBV11-2 and TRBJ1-1; possibly TRBD1 for D (5 bases). Trimming stripped 6 bases from V and 1 base from J, with 15 bases between. CDR3 length: 15 amino acids. Per the germline V gene, CDR1 is SGHAT and CDR2 is FQNNGV. The CDR3 DNA reads as TGTGCCAGCAGGCCCTTTTCGGGGGGGAACACTGAAGCTTTCTTT. It translates to CASRPFSGGNTEAFF.

The chain joins TRBV4-2 to TRBJ2-4, with D possibly TRBD1 on 5 matching bases. CDR1 is LGHNA and CDR2 is YNFKEQ in the germline V gene. V lost 0 bases to trimming and J lost 5 bases, with 11 bases between them. This CDR3 is built from 15 residues. DNA of the CDR3: TGTGCCAGCAGCCAAGATCTGAAACAGGAAAACATTCAGTACTTC. It translates to CASSQDLKQENIQYF.

As concerns this clone: This sample includes further DNA sequences coding for the same CDR3. This rearrangement joins TRBV5-1 to TRBJ2-5; TRBD1 is a possible D gene (5 bases). The CDR3 runs to 14 residues. Germline assignment: CDR1 SGHRS and CDR2 YFSETQ. V was trimmed by 0 bases and J by 2 bases, leaving 8 bases between them. This chain's CDR3 is CASSLVQGQETQYF. CDR3 DNA: TGCGCCAGCAGCTTGGTGCAGGGACAAGAGACCCAGTACTTC.

The rearrangement uses TRBV14 and TRBJ2-1; no definite D call. The V gene lost 2 bases and the J gene lost 7 bases, with 12 bases spanning the gap. Germline CDR1 SGHDN, CDR2 FVKESK. The CDR3 spans 14 residues. The chain's CDR3 is CASSQSSEVNEQFF. The CDR3 region has the DNA TGTGCCAGCAGCCAATCAAGCGAGGTTAATGAGCAGTTCTTC.

The chain is built from TRBV18 and TRBJ1-1; 7 bases fit TRBD1. The CDR3 consists of 16 residues. V dropped 6 bases and J dropped 0; count of bases not matched to a gene: 10. CDR1 is KGHSH, CDR2 LQKENI, per germline. The CDR3 loop is CASSRQGDPMNTEAFF. Written as DNA, the CDR3 is TGTGCCAGCTCGCGCCAGGGGGATCCTATGAACACTGAAGCTTTCTTT.

V usage is TRBV6-5 and J usage is TRBJ1-6, with D possibly matching TRBD1 (5 bases). CDR1 is MNHEY and CDR2 is SVGAGI in the germline V gene. V lost 7 bases and J lost 14, with 18 bases in between. CDR3 size: 13 residues. The CDR3 region has the DNA TGTGCCAGCACCCAGGGCCCGACTTTGACCCTCCACTTT. Translated, it gives CASTQGPTLTLHF.

This clone showed up just once. The rearrangement joins TRBV1 to TRBJ1-5; the D call in the table, TRBD1, was not verified against the DNA. TRBV1 is shown as a pseudogene. The CDR3 covers 19 residues. The CDR3, as DNA: TGCACCAGCAGCCAAGACCCCTTACAGGGGGGCGGGAGCAATCAGCCCCAGCATTTT. Its protein is CTSSQDPLQGGGSNQPQHF.

On this clone: The sample contains more than one DNA sequence encoding this CDR3. The chain recombines TRBV18 with TRBJ1-2; 10 bases map to TRBD1. After removal of 2 bases from V and 3 bases from J, the junction contained 0 bases not matched to a gene. Germline V lookup: CDR1 KGHSH, CDR2 LQKENI. The CDR3 is 14 residues long. The CDR3, as DNA: TGTGCCAGCTCACCAGGGACAGGGGACTATGGCTACACCTTC. Encoded protein: CASSPGTGDYGYTF.

Concerning this clone itself: A junction end diverges from the germline sequence, so it may reflect a read error. V and J are TRBV4-3 and TRBJ2-1; weak D call: TRBD2 (6 bases). The CDR3 extends over 16 amino acids. Germline assignment: CDR1 LGHNA and CDR2 YSLEER. The CDR3 coding sequence is TGCGCCAGCAGCCAACAAACTGGCGGGGATTACAATGAACAGTTCTTC. Translation: CASSQQTGGDYNEQFF.

V usage is TRBV7-3 and J usage is TRBJ1-1, with TRBD1 as a possible D gene (5 bases). In germline, CDR1 is SGHTA, CDR2 FQGTGA. The CDR3 runs 14 residues. V was trimmed by 6 bases and J by 0 bases, leaving 11 bases between them. The CDR3 here is CASRTGLLNTEAFF. Written as DNA, the CDR3 is TGTGCCAGCAGGACGGGACTCCTGAACACTGAAGCTTTCTTT.

The V call is TRBV4-2, the J call TRBJ2-1; 7 positions match TRBD1. The CDR3 has 16 residues. V shed 1 base and J 6 bases; nucleotides not matched to a gene: 9. Germline V CDR1 and CDR2: LGHNA, YNFKEQ. CDR3 in amino acids: CASSQGGQARGNEQFF. The CDR3 coding sequence is TGTGCCAGCAGCCAAGGAGGACAGGCCCGCGGCAATGAGCAGTTCTTC.

In nucleotides, the CDR3 is TGTGCCACCAGCGATTACGTCTACAGGGCTACTGATCAGCCCCAGCATTTT. It yields the protein CATSDYVYRATDQPQHF. The chain employs TRBV15 and TRBJ1-5; a possible D gene is TRBD1 (6 bases). The length of the CDR3 is 17 residues. The V gene lost 5 bases and the J gene lost 5 bases, with 22 bases spanning the gap. Germline values: CDR1 LNHNV, CDR2 YYDKDF (reference sequence).

The gene calls are TRBV27 and TRBJ2-3, with D perhaps TRBD2 (6 bases). Trimming removed 0 bases from V and 5 bases from J, with 15 bases in between. The germline gives CDR1 MNHEY, CDR2 SMNVEV (reference sequence). This CDR3 region has 16 residues. CDR3: CASSLSPDLGRDTQYF. CDR3 in DNA: TGTGCCAGCAGTTTATCTCCAGACCTCGGGAGAGATACGCAGTATTTT.

The V call is TRBV19, the J call TRBJ2-3, with 10 bases identical to TRBD2. With V trimmed by 7 bases and J by 8 bases, 18 bases remained unmatched. CDR1 is LNHDA and CDR2 is SQIVND in the germline V gene (reference sequence). The CDR3 has 17 amino acids. For the CDR3, the DNA is TGTGCCAGTACTGGGGCTAGCGGGGGCCGAAGGCGTGGTACGCAGTATTTT. This encodes CASTGASGGRRRGTQYF.